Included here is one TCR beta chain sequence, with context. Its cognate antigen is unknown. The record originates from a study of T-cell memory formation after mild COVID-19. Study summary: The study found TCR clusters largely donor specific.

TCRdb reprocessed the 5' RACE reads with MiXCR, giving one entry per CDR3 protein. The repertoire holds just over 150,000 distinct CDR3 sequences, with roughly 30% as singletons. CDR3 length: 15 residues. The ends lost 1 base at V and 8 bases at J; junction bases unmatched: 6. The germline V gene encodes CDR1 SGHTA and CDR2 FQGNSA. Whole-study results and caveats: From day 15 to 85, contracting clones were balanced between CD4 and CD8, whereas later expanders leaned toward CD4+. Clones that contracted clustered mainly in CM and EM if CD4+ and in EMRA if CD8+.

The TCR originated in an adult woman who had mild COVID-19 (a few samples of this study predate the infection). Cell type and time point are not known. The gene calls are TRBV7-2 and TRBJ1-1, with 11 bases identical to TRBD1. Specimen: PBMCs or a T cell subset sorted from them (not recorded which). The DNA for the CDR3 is TGTGCCAGCAGCTTAGAAGGACAGGGGGCGCGGGAAGCTTTCTTT. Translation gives CASSLEGQGAREAFF.